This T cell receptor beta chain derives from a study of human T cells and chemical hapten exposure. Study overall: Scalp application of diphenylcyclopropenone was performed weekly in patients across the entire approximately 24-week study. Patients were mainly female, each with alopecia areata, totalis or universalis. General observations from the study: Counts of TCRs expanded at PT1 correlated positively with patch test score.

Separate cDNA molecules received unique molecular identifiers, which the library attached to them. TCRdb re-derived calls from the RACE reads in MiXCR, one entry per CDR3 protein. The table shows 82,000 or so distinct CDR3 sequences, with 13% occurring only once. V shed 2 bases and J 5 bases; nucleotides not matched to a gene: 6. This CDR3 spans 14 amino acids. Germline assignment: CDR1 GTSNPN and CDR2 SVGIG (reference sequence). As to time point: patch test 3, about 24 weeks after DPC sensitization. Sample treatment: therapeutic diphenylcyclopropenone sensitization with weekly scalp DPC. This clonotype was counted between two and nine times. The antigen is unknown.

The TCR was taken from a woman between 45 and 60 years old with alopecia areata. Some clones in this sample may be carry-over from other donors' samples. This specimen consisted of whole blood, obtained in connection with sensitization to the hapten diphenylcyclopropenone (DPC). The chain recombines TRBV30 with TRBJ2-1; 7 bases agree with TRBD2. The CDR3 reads CAWSIVLADNEQFF. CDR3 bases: TGTGCCTGGAGTATAGTGCTAGCGGACAATGAGCAGTTCTTC.